This T cell receptor beta chain was retrieved from a study of response to subunit inactivated influenza vaccine. Study findings and constraints: The authors suggested that every seasonal influenza vaccination recruits few new T cells.

TCRdb reanalysed the RT-PCR reads using MiXCR and keeps one entry per CDR3 protein. The profile shows 550,000 to 650,000 distinct CDR3 sequences, 12% of them singletons. This clonotype showed up just a few times. Its specificity is unknown. Looked up from germline, CDR1 is MNHEY and CDR2 is SVGEGT. CDR3 length: 13 amino acids. With V trimmed by 4 bases and J by 4 bases, 2 bases remained unmatched. This receptor was obtained from a man aged 50-59 years who received an inactivated influenza vaccine. The rearrangement links TRBV6-2 or TRBV6-3 to TRBJ2-7; the match to TRBD1 covers 9 bases. The sequences come from PBMCs from blood, collected on the day of vaccination. CDR3 nucleotide sequence: TGTGCCAGCAGTTCACAGGGGGCATACGAGCAGTACTTC. It is translated as CASSSQGAYEQYF.